The 26 T cell receptor beta chains reported below all come from one sample, sequenced in a study of T cell responses to AZD1222 COVID-19 vaccine. Clones were sequenced by immunoSEQ multiplex PCR, and TCRdb holds only the in-frame ones, with some missing. The sample includes 90,000 to 100,000 clones, around 89% of them seen just once. Sample: peripheral blood, taken on day 0 of AZD1222 vaccination. These receptors were taken from an adult in good health.

The rearrangement links TRBV2 to TRBJ1-1; D unresolved. The V end was cut by 3 bases, the J end by 1 base, with 9 bases between. The CDR3 length is 14 residues. Germline CDR1 SNHLY, CDR2 FYNNEI. CDR3 in amino acids: CASSDLGTNTEAFF. CDR3 nucleotide sequence: TGTGCCAGCAGTGATCTGGGCACGAACACTGAAGCTTTCTTT.

The rearrangement joins TRBV5-1 to TRBJ1-2; 7 bases align to TRBD1. The J segment lost 5 bases and the V segment lost 4 bases, leaving 5 bases of the junction unmatched. The germline CDR1 and CDR2 sequences are SGHRS and YFSETQ. The CDR3 runs to 13 residues. The chain's CDR3 is CASSPGTAYGYTF. CDR3 coding DNA: TGCGCCAGCAGCCCCGGGACAGCATATGGCTACACCTTC.

This clone has a single count. The genes are TRBV29-1 and TRBJ2-3; D uncertain. The CDR3 runs to 14 residues. Trimming left V 4 bases short and J 2 bases short, with 13 bases between. CDR1 and CDR2 from the germline V gene are SQVTM and ANQGSEA. CDR3 bases: TGCAGCGTTGTTTGGTGGTCCTCCACAGATACGCAGTATTTT. Translating it yields CSVVWWSSTDTQYF.

The chain uses TRBV7-8 and TRBJ1-1; D might be TRBD1 (5 bases). CDR3 length: 15 amino acids. Trimming shortened V by 5 bases and J by 5 bases, and 18 bases separated the two germline ends. Per germline, CDR1 SGHVS and CDR2 FQNEAQ. The CDR3 coding sequence is TGTGCCAGCAGCCCCCGGACAAATAAGGGGACTGAAGCTTTCTTT. It is translated as CASSPRTNKGTEAFF.

V and J are TRBV6-4 and TRBJ1-2; TRBD1 agrees at 7 bases. Trimming took 5 bases from V and 4 from J; bases not matched to a gene: 7. The CDR3 length is 14 residues. Germline CDR1 is MRHNA and CDR2 is SNTAGT. The CDR3 DNA reads as TGTGCCAGCAGTCACCGACAGGGCCTCTATGGCTACACCTTC. Translating gives CASSHRQGLYGYTF.

This sequence joins TRBV4-1 and TRBJ1-6; D is ambiguous. Germline CDR1 MGHRA, CDR2 YSYEKL. Deletions cut 0 bases from V and 8 bases from J, with 11 bases between. The CDR3 runs to 15 residues. CDR3 sequence (DNA): TGCGCCAGCAGCCAAGAGTCCGGGAGGCATTCACCCCTCCACTTT. Translated: CASSQESGRHSPLHF.

The chain employs TRBV4-3 and TRBJ2-2; no clear D gene. The germline V gene has CDR1 LGHNA and CDR2 YSLEER. Trimming stripped 0 bases from V and 0 bases from J, with 5 bases between. The CDR3 has 15 residues. The chain's CDR3 is CASSQDGANTGELFF. In DNA, the CDR3 is TGCGCCAGCAGCCAAGACGGAGCGAACACCGGGGAGCTGTTTTTT.

The genes are TRBV9 and TRBJ1-5; the D gene is possibly TRBD1 (5 bases). CDR1 and CDR2 from the germline V gene are SGDLS and YYNGEE. V lost 0 bases and J 3 bases, leaving 13 bases between the germline ends. CDR3 size: 16 residues. The CDR3 loop reads CASSVVGGLNNQPQHF. CDR3 DNA sequence: TGTGCCAGCAGCGTAGTGGGGGGACTGAACAATCAGCCCCAGCATTTT.

This chain uses TRBV5-4 with TRBJ1-1; D call uncertain. The V gene lost 4 bases and the J gene lost 1 base, with 17 bases spanning the gap. Germline loops: CDR1 SGHNT, CDR2 YYREEE (reference sequence). This CDR3 spans 16 amino acids. CDR3 sequence reads: CASSPRERGGNTEAFF. The CDR3 DNA follows: TGTGCCAGCAGCCCCAGAGAGCGGGGTGGGAACACTGAAGCTTTCTTT.

This clone was seen a single time. The rearrangement uses TRBV27 and TRBJ2-1; 12 nucleotides align to TRBD2. The length of the CDR3 is 16 residues. Per germline, CDR1 MNHEY and CDR2 SMNVEV (reference sequence). V lost 5 bases and J lost 4; bases outside the gene matches: 6. The CDR3 nucleotides are TGTGCCAGCAGTGCCCTACTAGCGGGAGGTTACAATGAGCAGTTCTTC. The encoded protein is CASSALLAGGYNEQFF.

The rearrangement uses TRBV24-1 and TRBJ1-1, with a tentative D call TRBD1 (6 bases). Germline CDR1 KGHDR, CDR2 SFDVKD. The CDR3 is 13 amino acids. V lost 4 bases and J 3 bases, leaving 8 bases between the germline ends. CDR3 amino acids: CATSERGYTEAFF. For the CDR3, the DNA is TGTGCCACCAGTGAGAGGGGGTACACTGAAGCTTTCTTT.

The V gene is TRBV9, the J gene TRBJ2-7, with 10 bases matching TRBD2. The germline V gene has CDR1 SGDLS and CDR2 YYNGEE. V was clipped by 3 bases and J by 0 bases; unmatched bases: 3. The CDR3 has 15 amino acids. CDR3 in DNA: TGTGCCAGCAGCGCCCTAGCGGGAGTCTCCTACGAGCAGTACTTC. Amino acids: CASSALAGVSYEQYF.

The chain is built from TRBV7-9 and TRBJ2-5; D uncertain. The germline V and J ends were trimmed by 4 bases and 2 bases, with 8 bases remaining between them. This CDR3 contains 13 residues. Per germline, CDR1 SEHNR and CDR2 FQNEAQ (reference sequence). In DNA, the CDR3 is TGTGCCAGCAGCTATCCCCCACAAGAGACCCAGTACTTC. Protein product: CASSYPPQETQYF.

This chain connects TRBV6-2 or TRBV6-3 to TRBJ2-7; 10 positions agree with TRBD1. The V gene end was trimmed by 5 bases and the J gene end by 2 bases; junction bases not matched to a gene: 9. This CDR3 comprises 16 residues. Looked up from germline, CDR1 is MNHEY and CDR2 is SVGEGT. The CDR3 sequence is CASSRGTGAAPYEQYF. The CDR3 DNA reads TGTGCCAGCAGTCGGGGGACAGGGGCCGCACCCTACGAGCAGTACTTC.

The rearrangement uses TRBV4-3 and TRBJ2-7, with D possibly matching TRBD1 (6 bases). This CDR3 is 16 amino acids long. Germline CDR1 is LGHNA and CDR2 is YSLEER. The germline V and J ends were trimmed by 4 bases and 0 bases, with 16 bases remaining between them. CDR3 coding DNA: TGCGCCAGCAGCCCACGGACAGACGTAAGCTCCTACGAGCAGTACTTC. Its translation is CASSPRTDVSSYEQYF.

This chain connects TRBV6-2 or TRBV6-3 to TRBJ1-1; 8 positions match TRBD1. The CDR3 length is 15 residues. The J segment lost 7 bases and the V segment lost 2 bases, leaving 9 bases of the junction unmatched. Germline CDR1 is MNHEY and CDR2 is SVGEGT. As DNA, the CDR3 is TGTGCCAGCAGTTACGGAGGGACAGGTCGGCTTGAAGCTTTCTTT. It encodes CASSYGGTGRLEAFF.

This chain links TRBV5-1 with TRBJ2-1, with 9 bases aligning to TRBD1. The CDR3 length is 14 residues. The germline CDR1 and CDR2 sequences are SGHRS and YFSETQ. The V segment lost 4 bases and the J segment 7 bases; nucleotides outside the gene matches: 6. Here the CDR3 reads CASSPGQGMNEQFF. The CDR3 bases are TGCGCCAGCAGCCCCGGACAGGGGATGAATGAGCAGTTCTTC.

This chain connects TRBV28 to TRBJ2-7; TRBD2 aligns across 9 bases. Germline V lookup: CDR1 MDHEN, CDR2 SYDVKM. The CDR3 contains 14 residues. The trim removed 5 bases at V and 3 bases at J, leaving 5 bases unmatched. CDR3 protein: CASSKVAGDYEQYF. DNA of the CDR3: TGTGCCAGCAGTAAGGTAGCGGGAGACTACGAGCAGTACTTC.

This sequence joins TRBV3-1 (or the pseudogene TRBV3-2) and TRBJ1-5; no firm D call. CDR3 length: 16 residues. Trimming took 1 base from V and 5 from J, leaving 15 bases between them. Germline CDR1 is LGHDT and CDR2 is YNNKEL (reference sequence). The CDR3 is CASSQGGWVRDQPQHF. DNA of the CDR3: TGTGCCAGCAGCCAAGGAGGGTGGGTAAGAGATCAGCCCCAGCATTTT.

The chain recombines TRBV12-3 or TRBV12-4 with TRBJ2-5; TRBD2 agrees at 7 bases. V was pared by 3 bases and J by 4 bases, with 2 bases of the junction left unmatched. The CDR3 spans 13 residues. The CDR3 is CASSLGGPETQYF. The CDR3 DNA reads TGTGCCAGCAGTTTGGGAGGGCCAGAGACCCAGTACTTC.

V gene TRBV13 combines with J gene TRBJ1-3; D is unclear. CDR1 is PRHDT, CDR2 FYEKMQ, per germline (reference sequence). V was shortened by 3 bases and J by 3 bases, with 6 bases between the two germline ends. CDR3 length: 13 amino acids. The CDR3 nucleotides read TGTGCCAGCAGCTTGCGTCATGGAAACACCATATATTTT. The encoded protein is CASSLRHGNTIYF.

This clone was picked up a small number of times. This rearrangement joins TRBV3-1 (or the pseudogene TRBV3-2) to TRBJ1-4, with D perhaps TRBD1 (6 bases). V lost 1 base and J 8 bases, leaving 17 bases between the germline ends. The CDR3 runs 16 residues. The germline gives CDR1 LGHDT, CDR2 YNNKEL (reference sequence). Written as DNA, the CDR3 is TGTGCCAGCAGCCAAGTTCACTGGGGGCCTGGGGAAAAACTGTTTTTT. It translates to CASSQVHWGPGEKLFF.

This sequence joins TRBV6-5 and TRBJ2-7, with D possibly called TRBD1 or TRBD2 (7 bases each). Germline V gene lookup returns CDR1 MNHEY and CDR2 SVGAGI. V lost 6 bases and J lost 4, with 16 bases in between. The CDR3 covers 14 residues. CDR3 loop: CASRHRGGKYEQYF. The CDR3 nucleotides are TGTGCCAGCAGACACAGGGGAGGGAAGTACGAGCAGTACTTC.

V is TRBV19 and J is TRBJ1-4; weak D call: TRBD1 (6 bases). Trimming stripped 0 bases from V and 8 bases from J, with 13 bases between. The germline CDR1 and CDR2 sequences are LNHDA and SQIVND (reference sequence). This CDR3 region has 15 residues. Written as DNA, the CDR3 is TGTGCCAGTAGTATAGATGCCCAGGGGTACGAAAAACTGTTTTTT. Its translation: CASSIDAQGYEKLFF.

The CDR3 nucleotides are TGCGCCAGCAGCGGGACCGCCGGACTAGCGGGCTCCTACAATGAGCAGTTCTTC. Translated, it gives CASSGTAGLAGSYNEQFF. The chain combines TRBV5-1 with TRBJ2-1; 11 bases match TRBD2. The CDR3 runs to 18 residues. Trimming cost V 4 bases and J 0 bases; bases outside gene matches: 9. Germline lookup yields CDR1 SGHRS and CDR2 YFSETQ.

Only one count was recorded for this clone. V usage is TRBV27 and J usage is TRBJ2-5; D unresolved. CDR3 size: 12 residues. V lost 6 bases to trimming and J lost 4 bases, with 9 bases between them. CDR1 and CDR2 from the germline V gene are MNHEY and SMNVEV (reference sequence). The CDR3 DNA reads TGTGCCAGCAGCGAGTTTGGAGAGACCCAGTACTTC. Residues: CASSEFGETQYF.